Each of the 19 T cell receptor beta chains below was sequenced from the same sample in a study of blood T cell repertoires in COVID-19. Only in-frame clones appear in the TCRdb table, and some are missing; sequencing was by immunoSEQ multiplex PCR. The data show a few hundred thousand clones, around 86% seen once. The sequenced material came from peripheral blood. The origin of the receptors is a man between 60 and 70 years old with acute or convalescent COVID-19.

The chain uses TRBV19 and TRBJ2-1; 7 nucleotides match TRBD2. This CDR3 is 14 amino acids long. V lost 6 bases to trimming and J lost 5 bases; unmatched junction nucleotides: 7. Germline CDR1 and CDR2: LNHDA and SQIVND (reference sequence). CDR3 sequence: CASRDKGGNNEQFF. In nucleotides, the CDR3 is TGTGCCAGTAGAGATAAGGGAGGGAACAATGAGCAGTTCTTC.

The V gene is TRBV4-3, the J gene TRBJ2-7; 9 bases line up with TRBD2. This CDR3 spans 14 amino acids. V lost 4 bases and J lost 5; bases outside the gene matches: 6. Germline CDR1 LGHNA, CDR2 YSLEER. DNA for the CDR3: TGCGCCAGCAGCCTCGGACTAGCGATAAACGAGCAGTACTTC. Translation gives CASSLGLAINEQYF.

This clone was counted only a few times. The genes are TRBV3-1 (or the pseudogene TRBV3-2) and TRBJ2-1, with 7 positions matching TRBD2. This CDR3 has 17 amino acids. Germline values: CDR1 LGHDT, CDR2 YNNKEL (reference sequence). Trimming at V came to 4 bases and at J to 2 bases, leaving 11 bases not matched to a gene. DNA of the CDR3: TGTGCCAGCAGCCGCCAGGCGGGGGTAGGGACCTACAATGAGCAGTTCTTC. Translated, it gives CASSRQAGVGTYNEQFF.

This clone was observed once. The chain recombines TRBV18 with TRBJ2-3; weak D call: TRBD2 (5 bases). The V gene's germline CDR1 is KGHSH and CDR2 LQKENI. This CDR3 comprises 12 residues. V dropped 6 bases and J dropped 5 bases, with 9 bases sitting between them. The CDR3 nucleotides read TGTGCCAGCTCCACGGGGAAAGATACGCAGTATTTT. This sequence encodes CASSTGKDTQYF.

The chain has TRBV3-1 (or the pseudogene TRBV3-2) and TRBJ2-3, with 11 bases matching TRBD2. The CDR3 spans 16 residues. Germline V gives CDR1 LGHDT, CDR2 YNNKEL (reference sequence). V lost 2 bases and J lost 0; bases outside the gene matches: 1. Written as DNA, the CDR3 is TGTGCCAGCAGCCAAACTAGCGGGGGTAGCACAGATACGCAGTATTTT. Its protein is CASSQTSGGSTDTQYF.

This chain connects TRBV27 to TRBJ1-6; D might be TRBD1 (6 bases). CDR1 and CDR2 (germline): MNHEY, SMNVEV (reference sequence). The CDR3 covers 15 residues. V was cut by 6 bases and J by 10 bases, with 19 bases left in between. The CDR3 bases are TGTGCCAGCAGGACCGGGACATCCCTCCGGTCACCCCTCCACTTT. It is translated as CASRTGTSLRSPLHF.

This sequence joins TRBV12-3 or TRBV12-4 and TRBJ1-2, with D possibly matching TRBD1 (6 bases). Trimming removed 5 bases at V and 3 bases at J, with 7 bases between. CDR3 size: 12 residues. Here the CDR3 DNA reads TGTGCCAGCAGTGGACAGCACTATGGCTACACCTTC. It is translated as CASSGQHYGYTF.

The chain recombines TRBV7-9 with TRBJ2-4; D call uncertain. V lost 4 bases to trimming and J lost 3 bases, with 13 bases between them. The germline V gene encodes CDR1 SEHNR and CDR2 FQNEAQ (reference sequence). The CDR3 spans 15 residues. Here the CDR3 DNA reads TGTGCCAGCAGCTCGCGGAGAGACCTCAAAAACATTCAGTACTTC. This gives the protein CASSSRRDLKNIQYF.

V is TRBV28 and J is TRBJ1-6; D might be TRBD1 (5 bases). V was pared by 3 bases and J by 18 bases, with 15 bases between. The germline V gene encodes CDR1 MDHEN and CDR2 SYDVKM. The CDR3 has 12 residues. The CDR3 loop is CASSLRQRIAHF. The CDR3 nucleotides read TGTGCCAGCAGTTTGCGACAGCGAATCGCCCACTTT.

The CDR3 sequence: CASSEAGRETQYF. CDR3 nucleotide sequence: TGTGCCAGCAGTGAAGCAGGGAGAGAGACCCAGTACTTC. The chain employs TRBV6-1 and TRBJ2-5, with a possible D match to TRBD2 (5 bases). CDR3 length: 13 amino acids. V dropped 0 bases and J dropped 4 bases, with 6 bases sitting between them. Germline V lookup: CDR1 MNHNS, CDR2 SASEGT.

The V call is TRBV30, the J call TRBJ2-7; 8 bases are a match to TRBD2. Unmatched junction bases numbered 6, after V lost 4 bases and J lost 1 base. Germline V CDR1 and CDR2: GTSNPN, SVGIG (reference sequence). CDR3 size: 14 residues. The CDR3: CAWKSGGASYEQYF. CDR3 in DNA: TGTGCCTGGAAGTCGGGGGGGGCTTCCTACGAGCAGTACTTC.

The chain employs TRBV6-1 and TRBJ2-7; 7 positions match TRBD2. CDR3 length: 15 residues. Germline V gene lookup returns CDR1 MNHNS and CDR2 SASEGT. Trimming removed 4 bases from V and 7 bases from J; junction bases left unmatched: 13. CDR3 coding DNA: TGTGCCAGCAGTGGAGCATCGGGGGGTTCGGGGGAGCAGTACTTC. Translated, it gives CASSGASGGSGEQYF.

This clone has just a few counts. CDR3 sequence reads: CATGLAANTGELFF. CDR3 DNA: TGTGCCACGGGACTAGCGGCGAACACCGGGGAGCTGTTTTTT. The gene calls are TRBV7-3 and TRBJ2-2; 11 nucleotides agree with TRBD2. The V segment lost 10 bases and the J segment 0 bases; nucleotides outside the gene matches: 1. Germline V gene lookup returns CDR1 SGHTA and CDR2 FQGTGA. The CDR3 is made up of 14 amino acids.

The J gene is TRBJ1-1, the V gene TRBV18; 7 bases map to TRBD1. V trimming: 3 bases; J trimming: 8 bases; junction bases outside the gene matches: 0. CDR1 is KGHSH, CDR2 LQKENI, per germline. The CDR3 runs to 11 residues. The DNA of the CDR3 is TGTGCCAGCTCACCGACAGGGGAAGCTTTCTTT. It specifies CASSPTGEAFF.

This clone was seen only once. The chain's CDR3 is CASRSDREVPYF. In DNA, the CDR3 is TGTGCCAGCAGGTCGGACAGGGAAGTGCCGTACTTC. The chain employs TRBV2 and TRBJ2-7, with TRBD1 matching over 8 bases. CDR3 length equals 12 residues. In germline, CDR1 is SNHLY, CDR2 FYNNEI. The trim removed 6 bases at V and 12 bases at J, leaving 10 bases unmatched.

Comments on this clone: This same CDR3 is encoded by further DNA sequences in the sample. The rearrangement links TRBV19 to TRBJ1-5; a possible D gene is TRBD1 (6 bases). Germline-derived CDR1 and CDR2 are LNHDA and SQIVND (reference sequence). The CDR3 extends over 14 amino acids. Deletions cut 2 bases from V and 1 base from J, with 6 bases between. The CDR3 DNA sequence: TGTGCCAGTAGTATAAGGGGGAGCAATCAGCCCCAGCATTTT. It specifies CASSIRGSNQPQHF.

This clone came up a few times. The chain combines TRBV3-1 (or the pseudogene TRBV3-2) with TRBJ2-1; 8 nucleotides match TRBD1. V trimming: 5 bases; J trimming: 0 bases; junction bases outside the gene matches: 6. Looked up from germline, CDR1 is LGHDT and CDR2 is YNNKEL (reference sequence). This CDR3 has 16 amino acids. The CDR3 nucleotides are TGTGCCAGCAGCGCAGGGGGCTGGAGCTCCTACAATGAGCAGTTCTTC. Amino acid sequence: CASSAGGWSSYNEQFF.

This clone was detected only a few times. V gene TRBV4-1 combines with J gene TRBJ1-3, with TRBD1 matching 7 bases. V was pared by 6 bases and J by 3 bases, with 8 bases of the junction left unmatched. The CDR3 runs to 15 residues. The germline V gene encodes CDR1 MGHRA and CDR2 YSYEKL. CDR3 protein: CASSPDRSFGNTIYF. The CDR3 DNA follows: TGCGCCAGCAGTCCGGACAGGTCGTTTGGAAACACCATATATTTT.

The chain joins TRBV27 to TRBJ2-7; the match to TRBD1 covers 10 bases. V shed 5 bases, J shed 7 bases, and the junction held 5 bases outside the gene matches. The CDR3 covers 13 residues. The V gene's germline CDR1 is MNHEY and CDR2 SMNVEV (reference sequence). The CDR3 sequence: CASSRQGAREQYF. The CDR3, as DNA: TGTGCCAGCAGTCGACAGGGGGCGAGGGAGCAGTACTTC.